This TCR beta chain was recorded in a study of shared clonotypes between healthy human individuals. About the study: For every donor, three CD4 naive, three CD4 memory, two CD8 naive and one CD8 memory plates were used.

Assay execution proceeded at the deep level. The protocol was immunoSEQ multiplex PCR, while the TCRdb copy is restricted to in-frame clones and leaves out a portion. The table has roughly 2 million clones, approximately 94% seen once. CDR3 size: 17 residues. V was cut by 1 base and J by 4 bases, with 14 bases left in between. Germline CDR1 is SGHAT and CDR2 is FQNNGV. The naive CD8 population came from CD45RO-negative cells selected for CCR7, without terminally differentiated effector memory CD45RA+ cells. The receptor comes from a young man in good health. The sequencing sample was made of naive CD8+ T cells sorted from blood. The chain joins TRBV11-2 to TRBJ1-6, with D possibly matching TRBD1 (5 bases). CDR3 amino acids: CASSLAGRGPYNSPLHF. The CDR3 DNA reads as TGTGCCAGCAGCTTAGCGGGTAGGGGACCTTATAATTCACCCCTCCACTTT.